The next 24 T cell receptor beta chains were all read from a single sample in a study of T cells in localized non-small cell lung cancer. The repertoire was sequenced with immunoSEQ multiplex PCR; TCRdb's copy has only in-frame clones and lacks some. The sample includes tens of thousands of clones, over 75% of them seen just once. The input for sequencing was peripheral blood, taken before any cancer treatment. Receptors were obtained from a female donor at least 60 years old with stage I lung adenocarcinoma.

This clone has only one observation. J is TRBJ2-7 and V is TRBV9; 8 bases line up with TRBD1. With 2 bases clipped from V and 0 bases from J, the junction kept 4 bases outside the gene matches. CDR3 length equals 15 residues. Germline V gene data show CDR1 as SGDLS and CDR2 as YYNGEE. CDR3 sequence: CASSVGQGLSYEQYF. For the CDR3, the DNA is TGTGCCAGCAGCGTTGGACAGGGCCTCTCCTACGAGCAGTACTTC.

Comment on this clone: One end of the junction is discordant with germline, which a read error may explain. This CDR3 is CASSLDLWDGTTF. The CDR3 nucleotides are TGTGCCAGCAGCTTAGATCTTTGGGACGGGACGACTTTT. The genes are TRBV11-2 and TRBJ2-3, with D possibly being TRBD1 or TRBD2 (5 bases each). There are 13 residues in the CDR3. The V gene's germline CDR1 is SGHAT and CDR2 FQNNGV.

This clone occurred a few times. V usage is TRBV27 and J usage is TRBJ2-7; D uncertain. The CDR3 contains 12 residues. The germline V gene has CDR1 MNHEY and CDR2 SMNVEV (reference sequence). Trimming pared 8 bases from V and 2 bases from J, leaving 10 bases between. Written as DNA, the CDR3 is TGTGCCAGCGGTGCAGTACCCTACGAGCAGTACTTC. Translation: CASGAVPYEQYF.

V usage is TRBV4-3 and J usage is TRBJ1-3; no clear D. The CDR3 runs 15 residues. Trimming removed 0 bases at V and 0 bases at J, with 6 bases between. Germline V CDR1 and CDR2: LGHNA, YSLEER. CDR3 in DNA: TGCGCCAGCAGCCAAGATGAACTCTCTGGAAACACCATATATTTT. Translation gives CASSQDELSGNTIYF.

The genes are TRBV7-6 and TRBJ2-1, with TRBD1 identical over 7 bases. The CDR3 covers 14 residues. Germline values: CDR1 SGHVS, CDR2 FNYEAQ. J gave up 10 bases and V 5 bases, and 11 bases lay outside the gene matches. The CDR3 is CASSHRTGPGEQFF. The CDR3 bases are TGTGCCAGCAGCCATCGGACAGGTCCGGGGGAGCAGTTCTTC.

This chain connects TRBV5-1 to TRBJ2-4, with 8 bases fitting TRBD1. The V gene's germline CDR1 is SGHRS and CDR2 YFSETQ. The V gene end was trimmed by 4 bases and the J gene end by 6 bases; junction bases not matched to a gene: 6. The length of the CDR3 is 14 residues. In DNA, the CDR3 is TGCGCCAGCAGCCCCGGACAGGGTAGAAACATTCAGTACTTC. Protein product: CASSPGQGRNIQYF.

The chain carries TRBV7-2 and TRBJ2-7; TRBD1 might be the D (5 bases). The CDR3 loop spans 14 amino acids. Trimming took off 3 bases at V and 2 bases at J, with 11 bases between the two ends. Germline loops: CDR1 SGHTA, CDR2 FQGNSA. In nucleotides, the CDR3 is TGTGCCAGCAGCTTTGGCGGACAAACCTACGAGCAGTACTTC. Its protein is CASSFGGQTYEQYF. The full variable domain, completed using reference TRBV7-2 and TRBJ2-7, is GAGVSQSPSNKVTEKGKDVELRCDPISGHTALYWYRQSLGQGLEFLIYFQGNSAPDKSGLPSDRFSAERTGGSVSTLTIQRTQQEDSAVYLCASSFGGQTYEQYFGPGTRLTVT.

J is TRBJ2-5 and V is TRBV5-1; D may be TRBD1 (5 bases). Per germline, CDR1 SGHRS and CDR2 YFSETQ. With 0 bases removed from V and 3 bases from J, the gap between germline ends came to 12 bases. CDR3 length equals 15 residues. As DNA, the CDR3 is TGCGCCAGCAGCTTGGGACAGAGAAGTGAAGAGACCCAGTACTTC. Its translation: CASSLGQRSEETQYF.

The chain has TRBV4-3 and TRBJ2-6; 11 nucleotides match TRBD1. Germline V gives CDR1 LGHNA, CDR2 YSLEER. V lost 3 bases and J lost 1; bases outside the gene matches: 5. The CDR3 extends over 18 amino acids. The CDR3 DNA reads as TGCGCCAGCAGCCACTGGACAGGGGGCGCGTCTGGGGCCAACGTCCTGACTTTC. Amino acid sequence: CASSHWTGGASGANVLTF.

The chain employs TRBV7-2 and TRBJ2-7; D is perhaps TRBD2 (7 bases). V was trimmed by 5 bases and J by 6 bases, leaving 17 bases between them. The CDR3 is 14 residues long. Germline V CDR1 and CDR2: SGHTA, FQGNSA. This CDR3 reads CASSSGGAVREQYF. The CDR3 DNA sequence: TGTGCCAGCAGCAGTGGGGGGGCCGTGCGCGAGCAGTACTTC.

The V and J genes are TRBV5-6 and TRBJ1-2; D is undetermined. V lost 3 bases to trimming and J lost 4 bases, with 7 bases between them. The CDR3 sequence is 12 residues long. CDR1 SGHDT and CDR2 YYEEEE come from the germline V gene. In DNA, the CDR3 is TGTGCCAGCAGCTCCGGAGCCTATGGCTACACCTTC. Its protein is CASSSGAYGYTF.

This clone was recorded only once. The genes are TRBV7-2 and TRBJ2-1; D gene unclear. CDR1 and CDR2 (germline): SGHTA, FQGNSA. V was pared by 6 bases and J by 9 bases, with 15 bases between. The CDR3 loop spans 13 amino acids. The CDR3 DNA is TGTGCCAGCAGATGGGCCGCCTCGGGTGAGCAGTTCTTC. As protein: CASRWAASGEQFF.

The rearrangement uses TRBV7-6 and TRBJ2-1; a possible D gene is TRBD1 (6 bases). Germline CDR1 is SGHVS and CDR2 is FNYEAQ. V was pared by 4 bases and J by 0 bases, with 16 bases between. This CDR3 contains 17 residues. The CDR3 spells CASSSFGQRLSYNEQFF. The CDR3 coding sequence is TGTGCCAGCAGCTCCTTTGGACAGCGTCTCTCCTACAATGAGCAGTTCTTC.

V gene TRBV5-8 combines with J gene TRBJ2-1; D unclear. Germline V gives CDR1 SGHTS, CDR2 YDEGEE. The CDR3 consists of 13 residues. V was cut by 0 bases and J by 2 bases, with 3 bases left in between. CDR3 in amino acids: CASSLDAYNEQFF. CDR3 bases: TGTGCCAGCAGCTTGGATGCCTACAATGAGCAGTTCTTC. Using reference TRBV5-8 and TRBJ2-1 for the parts outside the CDR3, the full variable domain is EAGVTQSPTHLIKTRGQQATLRCSPISGHTSVYWYQQALGLGLQFLLWYDEGEERNRGNFPPRFSGRQFPNYSSELNVNALELEDSALYLCASSLDAYNEQFFGPGTRLTVL.

The V and J genes are TRBV4-1 and TRBJ2-1; D is possibly TRBD2 (5 bases). CDR3 length: 12 amino acids. V lost 0 bases, J lost 8 bases, and 5 bases lay in between. Germline lookup yields CDR1 MGHRA and CDR2 YSYEKL. CDR3 sequence (DNA): TGCGCCAGCAGCCAAGACGGGGATGAGCAGTTCTTC. Residues: CASSQDGDEQFF.

The CDR3 is CASSPGFTDNQPQHF. The DNA for the CDR3 is TGTGCCAGCAGCCCCGGGTTTACCGACAATCAGCCCCAGCATTTT. V and J are TRBV5-8 and TRBJ1-5; D is ambiguous. Per germline, CDR1 SGHTS and CDR2 YDEGEE. V was cut by 4 bases and J by 3 bases, with 14 bases left in between. CDR3 length: 15 amino acids.

This clone was counted a few times. Other DNA sequences from this sample encode an identical CDR3 as well. This sequence joins TRBV7-2 and TRBJ1-1, with D unclear. V shed 3 bases and J shed 1 base, with 6 bases lying between them. This CDR3 has 13 amino acids. Germline V lookup: CDR1 SGHTA, CDR2 FQGNSA. The CDR3 nucleotides are TGTGCCAGCAGCTTTGGGCGGAACACTGAAGCTTTCTTT. Protein product: CASSFGRNTEAFF.

J is TRBJ2-6 and V is TRBV4-1; D is ambiguous. V lost 1 base, J lost 0 bases, and 13 bases lay in between. The CDR3 runs to 18 residues. CDR1 and CDR2 from the germline V gene are MGHRA and YSYEKL. CDR3 amino acids: CASSQVLSLSSGANVLTF. The CDR3 DNA is TGCGCCAGCAGCCAAGTATTGAGTCTGAGCTCTGGGGCCAACGTCCTGACTTTC.

The CDR3 sequence is CASSYGFSTDTQYF. The CDR3, as DNA: TGTGCCAGCAGTTACGGGTTCAGCACAGATACGCAGTATTTT. This chain uses TRBV6-6 with TRBJ2-3, with D uncertain. The CDR3 runs to 14 residues. V lost 2 bases to trimming and J lost 0 bases, with 6 bases between them. CDR1 is MNHNY, CDR2 SVGAGI, per germline (reference sequence).

CDR3 nucleotide sequence: TGTGCCATCAGTGACAGGGACAGCTTGGGCAATGAGCAGTTCTTC. Translation: CAISDRDSLGNEQFF. The J gene is TRBJ2-1, the V gene TRBV10-3; TRBD1 matches at 7 bases. The trim removed 3 bases at V and 6 bases at J, leaving 8 bases unmatched. The CDR3 contains 15 residues. CDR1 is ENHRY and CDR2 is SYGVKD in the germline V gene.

The V gene is TRBV6-5, the J gene TRBJ1-2; D is unresolved. Germline V gene sequence: CDR1 MNHEY, CDR2 SVGAGI. The CDR3 contains 14 residues. The V and J ends lost 5 bases and 2 bases respectively, with 12 bases between them. CDR3 residues: CASSPVQANYGYTF. Here the CDR3 DNA reads TGTGCCAGCAGTCCCGTCCAGGCAAACTATGGCTACACCTTC.

The chain has TRBV28 and TRBJ2-4; D possibly corresponds to TRBD1 (7 bases). In germline, CDR1 is MDHEN, CDR2 SYDVKM. The CDR3 is made up of 15 amino acids. Trimming cost V 6 bases and J 8 bases, with 20 bases left between them. The CDR3 DNA reads TGTGCCAGCAGCCCGGGGGTGACAGGGTCGGACATTCAGTACTTC. Its translation: CASSPGVTGSDIQYF. Looking up the rest from reference TRBV28 and TRBJ2-4 gives the full variable domain: DVKVTQSSRYLVKRTGEKVFLECVQDMDHENMFWYRQDPGLGLRLIYFSYDVKMKEKGDIPEGYSVSREKKERFSLILESASTNQTSMYLCASSPGVTGSDIQYFGAGTRLSVL.

A single count supports this clone. The V gene is TRBV2, the J gene TRBJ2-3; D may be TRBD2 (6 bases). Trimming stripped 6 bases from V and 2 bases from J, with 9 bases between. CDR3 length: 13 amino acids. Germline values: CDR1 SNHLY, CDR2 FYNNEI. The CDR3 reads CASRGGPTDTQYF. The CDR3 nucleotides read TGTGCCAGCAGGGGGGGACCCACAGATACGCAGTATTTT.

DNA for the CDR3: TGTGCTAGTGGTTCGGGGGGCAATGAAAAACTGTTTTTT. Its protein product is CASGSGGNEKLFF. The chain uses TRBV12-5 and TRBJ1-4, with TRBD1 as a possible D gene (6 bases). Germline V lookup: CDR1 LGHNT, CDR2 FRNRAP. CDR3 length: 13 amino acids. Trimming stripped 4 bases from V and 5 bases from J, with 8 bases between.